These T cell receptor beta chains were read from a single sample in a study of T cell changes during pregnancy in multiple sclerosis. The table came from immunoSEQ multiplex PCR; TCRdb's copy has only in-frame clones and leaves some out. The table lists 75,000 to 80,000 clones, about nine tenths of them singletons. The starting material was peripheral blood, obtained before pregnancy. The receptors here all came from a female donor with multiple sclerosis, enrolled in a pregnancy study. The CDR3 runs from the conserved cysteine through the conserved F or W. A row's size may be missing; if present it is once, few, many or a size class.

TRBV9	-	TRBJ2-7	CASSPERTGFLREQYF
TRBV4-3	-	TRBJ1-2	CASSLSGRGGSYGYTF
TRBV2	-	TRBJ1-1	CASRLEAEAFF
TRBV7-8	-	TRBJ2-3	CASIPDPGASGSTDTQYF
TRBV7-2	-	TRBJ2-7	CASSLGLAGEQYF
TRBV6-5	-	TRBJ2-1	CASSPGTSSYNEQFF
TRBV6-6	-	TRBJ2-1	CASSPGLAGGNEQFF
TRBV4-2	-	TRBJ2-3	CASSQDGRGDTQYF
TRBV30	few	TRBJ1-1	CAWRGGQGTTEAFF
TRBV7-9	-	TRBJ2-3	CASSLVLARSDTQYF